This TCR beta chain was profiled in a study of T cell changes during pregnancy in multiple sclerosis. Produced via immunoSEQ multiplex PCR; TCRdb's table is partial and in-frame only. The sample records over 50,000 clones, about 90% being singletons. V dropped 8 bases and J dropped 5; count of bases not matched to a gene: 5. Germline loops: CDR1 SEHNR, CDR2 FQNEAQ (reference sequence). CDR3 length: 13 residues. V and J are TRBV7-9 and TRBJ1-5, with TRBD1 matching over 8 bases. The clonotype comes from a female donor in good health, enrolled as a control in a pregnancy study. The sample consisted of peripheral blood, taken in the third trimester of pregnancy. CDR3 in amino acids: CASGQGADQPQHF. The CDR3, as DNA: TGTGCCAGCGGGCAGGGGGCGGATCAGCCCCAGCATTTT.